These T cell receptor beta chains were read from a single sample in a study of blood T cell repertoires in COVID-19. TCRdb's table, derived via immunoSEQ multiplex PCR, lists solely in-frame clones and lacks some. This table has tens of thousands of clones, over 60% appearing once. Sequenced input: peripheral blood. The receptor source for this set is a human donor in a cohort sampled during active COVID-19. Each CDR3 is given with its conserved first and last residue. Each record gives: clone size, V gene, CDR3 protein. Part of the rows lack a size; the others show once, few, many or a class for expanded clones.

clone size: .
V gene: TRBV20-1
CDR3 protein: CSAPLGRAFF

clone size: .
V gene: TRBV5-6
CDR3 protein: CASSLVGLAGLDF

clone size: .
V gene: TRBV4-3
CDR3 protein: CASSQEGGSGETQYF

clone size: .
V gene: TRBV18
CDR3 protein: CASSPLRGPDEQYF

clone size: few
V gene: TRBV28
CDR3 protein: CASSTDGGPEAFF

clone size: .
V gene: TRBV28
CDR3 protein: CASSLSFGYTF

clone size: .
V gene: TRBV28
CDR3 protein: CANAGRSSYNEQFF

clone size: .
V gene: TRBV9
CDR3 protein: CASSVEDRGPQETQYF

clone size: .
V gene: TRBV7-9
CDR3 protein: CASSLAWGTNSPLHF

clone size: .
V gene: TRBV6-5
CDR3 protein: CASTPGHSSSEQFF

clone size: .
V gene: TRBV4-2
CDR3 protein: CASSTTGLADYQETQYF

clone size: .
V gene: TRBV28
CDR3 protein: CASTNPGGNTIYF

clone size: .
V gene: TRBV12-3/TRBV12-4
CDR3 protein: CASSTTRNYEQYF

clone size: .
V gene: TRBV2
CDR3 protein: CASSGSGGRETQYF

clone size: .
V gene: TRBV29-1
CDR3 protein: CSMRDRDHGYTF

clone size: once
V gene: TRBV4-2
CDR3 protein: CASSQDSSYNQPQHF

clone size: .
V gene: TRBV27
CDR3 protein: CASRGQGRSYGYTF